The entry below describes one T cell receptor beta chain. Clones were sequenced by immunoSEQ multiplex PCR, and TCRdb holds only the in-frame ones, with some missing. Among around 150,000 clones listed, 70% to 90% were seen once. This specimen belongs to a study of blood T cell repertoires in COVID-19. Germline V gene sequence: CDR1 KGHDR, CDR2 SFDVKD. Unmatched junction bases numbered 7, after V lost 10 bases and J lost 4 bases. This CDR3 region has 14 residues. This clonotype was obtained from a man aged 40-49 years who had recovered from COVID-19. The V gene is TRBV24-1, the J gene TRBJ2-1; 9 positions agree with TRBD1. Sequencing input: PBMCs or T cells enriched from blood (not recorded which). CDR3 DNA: TGTGCCACTATGGGACAGGGCCAATACAATGAGCAGTTCTTC. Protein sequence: CATMGQGQYNEQFF.